This T cell receptor (beta chain) was documented in a study of radiotherapy plus CTLA-4 blockade in lung cancer. The repertoire was sequenced with immunoSEQ multiplex PCR; TCRdb's copy has only in-frame clones and lacks some. Here the sample spans under 95,000 clones, roughly 80% being singletons. As regards this clone: No antigen is known for it.

V lost 0 bases, J lost 7 bases, and 13 bases stayed unmatched. This CDR3 contains 17 residues. CDR1 SGHRS and CDR2 YFSETQ come from the germline V gene. Focal radiation with ipilimumab CTLA-4 blockade was given to patients with chemo-refractory metastatic non-small-cell lung cancer. Whole-study results and caveats: Subsequent to radiotherapy plus ipilimumab, tumor-derived TCR clones underwent expansion in blood.

The sequencing used peripheral blood, collected from a patient treated with radiotherapy plus ipilimumab. The rearrangement joins TRBV5-1 to TRBJ1-2; 9 bases align to TRBD1. The clonotype originates from a human donor with non-small cell lung cancer who had stable disease on radiotherapy plus ipilimumab. CDR3 bases: TGCGCCAGCAGCTTGGCCATCACAGGGGGCGTAGATCCTGGCTACACCTTC. Its protein product is CASSLAITGGVDPGYTF.